The text below deals with one T cell receptor beta chain. The data were produced by immunoSEQ multiplex PCR, yet TCRdb's version contains in-frame clones alone and is incomplete. Of over 120,000 clones in the sample, around 90% were seen once. The sample is drawn from a study of T cell responses to AZD1222 COVID-19 vaccine. The CDR3 length is 14 residues. Germline V gene data show CDR1 as SEHNR and CDR2 as FQNEAQ (reference sequence). With 7 bases removed from V and 2 bases from J, the gap between germline ends came to 14 bases. This rearrangement joins TRBV7-9 to TRBJ2-5, with a weak D call TRBD2 (6 bases). The sequencing here drew on peripheral blood, taken on day 0 of AZD1222 vaccination. The receptor's source is an adult in good health. The CDR3 region is CASTPPGTQETQYF. Written as DNA, the CDR3 is TGTGCCAGCACCCCCCCGGGGACTCAAGAGACCCAGTACTTC.